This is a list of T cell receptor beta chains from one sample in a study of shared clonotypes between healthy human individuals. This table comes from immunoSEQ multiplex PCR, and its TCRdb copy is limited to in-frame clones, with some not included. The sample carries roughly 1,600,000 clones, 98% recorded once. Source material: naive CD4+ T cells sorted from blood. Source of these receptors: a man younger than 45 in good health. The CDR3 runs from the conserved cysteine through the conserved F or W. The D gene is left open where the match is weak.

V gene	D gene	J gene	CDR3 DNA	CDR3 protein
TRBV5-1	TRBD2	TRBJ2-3	TGCGCCAGCAGCCCGGGACTAGCGGGAGGCACATCTAGCACAGATACGCAGTATTTT	CASSPGLAGGTSSTDTQYF
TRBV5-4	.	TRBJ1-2	TGTGCCAGCAGCTTCGGGGAGAACTATGGCTACACCTTC	CASSFGENYGYTF
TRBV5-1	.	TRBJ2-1	TGCGCCAGCAGCGCTGGGACGTACAATGAGCAGTTCTTC	CASSAGTYNEQFF
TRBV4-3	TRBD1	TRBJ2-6	TGCGCCAGCAGCGACCTTGCCGGGACAGGGCTCTCTGGGGCCAACGTCCTGACTTTC	CASSDLAGTGLSGANVLTF
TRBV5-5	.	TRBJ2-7	TGTGCCAGCAGCTGGGACCGAACTAGTCTCTCCTACGAGCAGTACTTC	CASSWDRTSLSYEQYF
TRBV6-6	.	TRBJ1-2	TGTGCCAGCAGTTACAGAGGGGATGGCTATGGCTACACCTTC	CASSYRGDGYGYTF
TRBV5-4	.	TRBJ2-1	TGTGCCAGCAGCTCGGTGGCTCCATCAACCTACAATGAGCAGTTCTTC	CASSSVAPSTYNEQFF
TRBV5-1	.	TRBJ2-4	TGCGCCAGCAGCCGTAGGGGCGGGCCGGAGGCCAAAAACATTCAGTACTTC	CASSRRGGPEAKNIQYF
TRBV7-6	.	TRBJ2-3	TGTGCCAGCAGAAGTGCAGATACGCAGTATTTT	CASRSADTQYF
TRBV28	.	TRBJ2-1	TGTGCCAGCAGTTTAGCGGGGACCTACAATGAGCAGTTCTTC	CASSLAGTYNEQFF
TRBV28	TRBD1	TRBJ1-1	TGTGCCAGCAGTGGCAGGGGGACAGGGGGCACTGAAGCTTTCTTT	CASSGRGTGGTEAFF